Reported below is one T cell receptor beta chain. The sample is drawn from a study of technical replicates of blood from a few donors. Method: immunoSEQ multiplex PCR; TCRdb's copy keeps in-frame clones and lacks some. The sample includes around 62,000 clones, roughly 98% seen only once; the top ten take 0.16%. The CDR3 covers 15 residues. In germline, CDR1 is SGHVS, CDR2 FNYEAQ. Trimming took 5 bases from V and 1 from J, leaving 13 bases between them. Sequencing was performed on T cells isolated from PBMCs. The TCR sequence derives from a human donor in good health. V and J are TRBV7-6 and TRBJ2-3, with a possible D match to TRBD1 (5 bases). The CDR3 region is CASSPRVTGTDTQYF. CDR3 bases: TGTGCCAGCAGCCCCCGAGTGACAGGCACAGATACGCAGTATTTT. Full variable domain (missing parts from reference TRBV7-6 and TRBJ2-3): GAGVSQSPRYKVTKRGQDVALRCDPISGHVSLYWYRQALGQGPEFLTYFNYEAQQDKSGLPNDRFSAERPEGSISTLTIQRTEQRDSAMYRCASSPRVTGTDTQYFGPGTRLTVL.